A selection of T cell receptor beta chains follows, all from one sample in a study of cytomegalovirus exposure and HLA in healthy donors. Libraries were prepared by immunoSEQ multiplex PCR; TCRdb keeps only in-frame clonotypes and omits some of them. Among about 150,000 clones listed, roughly 79% were seen once. The sequenced material came from PBMCs. These receptors came from a woman aged 40 to 50 in good health and CMV-seropositive. CDR3s include the opening cysteine and the closing phenylalanine or tryptophan. The D gene is left open where the match is weak. Rows give clone size only sometimes, using once, few, many, or a class for an expanded clone.

clone_size j_call v_call d_call cdr3_nt cdr3_aa
NA TRBJ2-3 TRBV7-2 TRBD2 TGTGCCAGCAGCTTAGGACTAGCGGGGGGCACAGATACGCAGTATTTT CASSLGLAGGTDTQYF
NA TRBJ2-6 TRBV5-1 TRBD1 TGCGCCAGCAGCTTGGGGGGGACAGGGCGAGGGGCCAACGTCCTGACTTTC CASSLGGTGRGANVLTF
NA TRBJ1-2 TRBV27 TRBD1 TGTGCCAGCAGTTTGCAGGGGGCTGCGGCGGGAGGCTACACCTTC CASSLQGAAAGGYTF
NA TRBJ2-1 TRBV5-1 TRBD2 TGCGCCAGCAGCACGGGACTAGCGGGGTATTATGAGCAGTTCTTC CASSTGLAGYYEQFF
NA TRBJ2-7 TRBV23-1 TRBD1 TGCGCCAGCAGTCAATCCAGGGGGTTCGACGAGCAGTACTTC CASSQSRGFDEQYF
NA TRBJ1-1 TRBV2 NA TGTGCCAGCAGTGAAGCGCTAGAAGCTTTCTTT CASSEALEAFF
NA TRBJ2-1 TRBV28 TRBD1 TGTGCCAGCAGTGGGACAGGGGTGGGGTTGAATGAGCAGTTCTTC CASSGTGVGLNEQFF
NA TRBJ2-5 TRBV6-1 NA TGTGCCAGCAGTGGCTTGGGGGGAGAGACCCAGTACTTC CASSGLGGETQYF
NA TRBJ1-4 TRBV2 NA TGTGCCAGCAGACACAGGGTTCCAGCAACTAATGAAAAACTGTTTTTT CASRHRVPATNEKLFF
NA TRBJ2-3 TRBV7-2 TRBD2 TGTGCCAGCAGCTTACTCGGGGGGGCCTTATTGGGCACAGATACGCAGTATTTT CASSLLGGALLGTDTQYF
NA TRBJ1-4 TRBV28 NA TGTGCCAGCAGTTTTAGGGGCACTAATGAAAAACTGTTTTTT CASSFRGTNEKLFF
NA TRBJ1-1 TRBV20-1 NA TGCAGTGCTTTGGTTCGAGCTGAAGCTTTCTTT CSALVRAEAFF
NA TRBJ1-2 TRBV5-6 NA TGTGCCAGCAGCTTATCTTACAGGGAGAGCTATGGCTACACCTTC CASSLSYRESYGYTF
NA TRBJ1-3 TRBV5-1 NA TGCGCCAGCAGCCCTGCGGGGTCCGACCCCATATATTTT CASSPAGSDPIYF
NA TRBJ2-7 TRBV5-5 TRBD2 TGTGCCAGCAGCTTAAGTTGGGCCCCAAGCGGGGACGAGCAGTACTTC CASSLSWAPSGDEQYF
NA TRBJ2-7 TRBV18 TRBD1 TGTGCCAGCTCACCACGACAGGGCGATCTCTACGAGCAGTACTTC CASSPRQGDLYEQYF
NA TRBJ2-2 TRBV27 NA TGTGCCAGCAGTTCATATCAGGGCGCGAACACCGGGGAGCTGTTTTTT CASSSYQGANTGELFF
NA TRBJ1-2 TRBV10-3 NA TGTGCCATCAGTGATTTTGGCGGAGGGAACTATGGCTACACCTTC CAISDFGGGNYGYTF
NA TRBJ1-4 TRBV5-1 NA TGCGCCAGCAGCTTGGGACTGTCCACAACTAATGAAAAACTGTTTTTT CASSLGLSTTNEKLFF
NA TRBJ2-2 TRBV6-4 NA TGTGCCAGCAGTGAGGGGGGGCACACCGGGGAGCTGTTTTTT CASSEGGHTGELFF
few TRBJ2-1 TRBV19 TRBD2 TGTGCCAGTAGGGGAGCGGGGAATGAGCAGTTCTTC CASRGAGNEQFF
few TRBJ1-1 TRBV10-3 TRBD1 TGTGCCATCAGCCCGGGACAGGGGGCAGCCGGCACTGAAGCTTTCTTT CAISPGQGAAGTEAFF
NA TRBJ1-1 TRBV6-5 NA TGTGCCAGCAGTTACGTTGCAGGGATGAACACTGAAGCTTTCTTT CASSYVAGMNTEAFF
once TRBJ2-7 TRBV6-1 NA TGTGCCAGCAGCCTTTCAGGGGTGCGAGAGCAGTACTTC CASSLSGVREQYF
NA TRBJ1-6 TRBV18 TRBD1 TGTGCCAGCTCACCCCAGATGACAGGGTCACCCCTCCACTTT CASSPQMTGSPLHF
NA TRBJ2-3 TRBV7-9 TRBD2 TGTGCCAGCAGCTTAGCGGCTAGCGGGGACACAGATACGCAGTATTTT CASSLAASGDTDTQYF
NA TRBJ1-5 TRBV29-1 NA TGCAGCGTTGGTGAGGGAGGGAGGAATCAGCCCCAGCATTTT CSVGEGGRNQPQHF
NA TRBJ2-3 TRBV27 TRBD2 TGTGCCAGCAGGCTTGCCCCAGCGGGGGCCACCGGGTATACGCAGTATTTT CASRLAPAGATGYTQYF
NA TRBJ1-1 TRBV7-9 NA TGTGCCAGCAGGAAAACAGAGAACACTGAAGCTTTCTTT CASRKTENTEAFF
NA TRBJ2-3 TRBV11-2 NA TGTGCCAGCAGAAGAACTTCCCTTCCCCCAGATACGCAGTATTTT CASRRTSLPPDTQYF
NA TRBJ2-1 TRBV7-3 NA TGTGCCAGCAGCCCAGACAGGACGTACAATGAGCAGTTCTTC CASSPDRTYNEQFF
few TRBJ2-3 TRBV5-6 NA TGTGCCAGCAGCCGTAGCACAGATACGCAGTATTTT CASSRSTDTQYF
NA TRBJ1-4 TRBV19 TRBD1 TGTGCCAGTAATCTGGGGCAGGGGGTTGAAAAACTGTTTTTT CASNLGQGVEKLFF
NA TRBJ1-1 TRBV5-5 NA TGTGCCAGCAGCTTGCACAGGAACACTGAAGCTTTCTTT CASSLHRNTEAFF
NA TRBJ1-2 TRBV19 NA TGTGCCAGTAGTATACGGGACACAACAATAGACTATGGCTACACCTTC CASSIRDTTIDYGYTF
few TRBJ2-1 TRBV2 TRBD2 TGTGCCAGCCGTTCTGACACTAGCGCGGGGGGTAATGAGCAGTTCTTC CASRSDTSAGGNEQFF
few TRBJ2-1 TRBV6-4 TRBD1 TGTGCCAGCAGTGACGACGACAGGGTTGAGCAGTTCTTC CASSDDDRVEQFF
NA TRBJ1-1 TRBV13 TRBD1 TGTGCCAGCAGCTCGATTACCGGACAGGGGAACACTGAAGCTTTCTTT CASSSITGQGNTEAFF
few TRBJ1-5 TRBV28 TRBD1 TGTGCCAGCGTACCGACAAAGACAGGGAACAATCAGCCCCAGCATTTT CASVPTKTGNNQPQHF
NA TRBJ1-1 TRBV9 NA TGTGCCAGCAGCCCTCGGGGAGGAATGAACACTGAAGCTTTCTTT CASSPRGGMNTEAFF
NA TRBJ1-6 TRBV9 TRBD1 TGTGCCAGCAGCCCAAGGACAGGGGTCGGGAATTCACCCCTCCACTTT CASSPRTGVGNSPLHF
NA TRBJ1-3 TRBV7-9 NA TGTGCCAGCAGCCGTGGACAGTCAGCTGGAGACACCATATATTTT CASSRGQSAGDTIYF
NA TRBJ1-1 TRBV5-1 TRBD1 TGCGCCAGCAGCACTCCGGGACAGGGGGCCGTGAACACTGAAGCTTTCTTT CASSTPGQGAVNTEAFF
NA TRBJ1-1 TRBV5-4 NA TGTGCCAGCAGCCGCCCGGAGGGGATGGCTTTCTTT CASSRPEGMAFF
NA TRBJ2-7 TRBV5-1 NA TGCGCCAGCAGCGCCCAGGGGTACGAGCAGTACTTC CASSAQGYEQYF
NA TRBJ1-3 TRBV23-1 NA TGCGCCAGCAGTCAATCGGAAGACAGAGATGGAAACACCATATATTTT CASSQSEDRDGNTIYF
once TRBJ1-1 TRBV25-1 NA TGTGCCAGCAGTGAATCCCCGGCCGGGGAAGCTTTCTTT CASSESPAGEAFF
NA TRBJ1-5 TRBV6-1 NA TGTGCCAGCAGTCCCCAACAGATCAATCAGCCCCAGCATTTT CASSPQQINQPQHF
NA TRBJ1-1 TRBV6-5 TRBD1 TGTGCCAGCACCGAAGCGCGGGACAGGCCTGAAGCTTTCTTT CASTEARDRPEAFF
NA TRBJ2-7 TRBV5-6 TRBD1 TGTGCCAGCAGCATACCCGGGACAGGGACAAACGAGCAGTACTTC CASSIPGTGTNEQYF